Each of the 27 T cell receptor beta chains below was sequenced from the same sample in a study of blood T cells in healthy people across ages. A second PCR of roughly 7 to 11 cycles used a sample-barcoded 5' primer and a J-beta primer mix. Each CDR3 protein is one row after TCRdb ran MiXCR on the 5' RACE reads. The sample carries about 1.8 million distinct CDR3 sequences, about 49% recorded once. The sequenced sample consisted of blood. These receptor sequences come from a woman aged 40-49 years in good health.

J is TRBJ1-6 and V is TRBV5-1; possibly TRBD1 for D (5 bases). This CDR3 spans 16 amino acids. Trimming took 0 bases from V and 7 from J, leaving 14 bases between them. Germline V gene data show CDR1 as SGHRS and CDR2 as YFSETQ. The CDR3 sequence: CASSLGPQGRNSPLHF. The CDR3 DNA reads TGCGCCAGCAGCTTGGGCCCCCAGGGCAGGAATTCACCCCTCCACTTT.

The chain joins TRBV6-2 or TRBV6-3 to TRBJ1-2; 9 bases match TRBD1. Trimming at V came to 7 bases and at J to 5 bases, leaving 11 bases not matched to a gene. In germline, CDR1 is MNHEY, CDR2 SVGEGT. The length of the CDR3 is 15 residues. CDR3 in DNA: TGTGCCAGCACTTTGGCGGGACAGGGAGGATATGGCTACACCTTC. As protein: CASTLAGQGGYGYTF.

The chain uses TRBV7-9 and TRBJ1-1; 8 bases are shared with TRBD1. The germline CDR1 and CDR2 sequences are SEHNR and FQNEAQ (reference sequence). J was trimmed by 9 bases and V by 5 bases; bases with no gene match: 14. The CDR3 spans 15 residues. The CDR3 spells CASSPPDREIYKAFF. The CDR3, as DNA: TGTGCCAGCAGCCCACCGGACAGGGAGATTTATAAAGCTTTCTTT.

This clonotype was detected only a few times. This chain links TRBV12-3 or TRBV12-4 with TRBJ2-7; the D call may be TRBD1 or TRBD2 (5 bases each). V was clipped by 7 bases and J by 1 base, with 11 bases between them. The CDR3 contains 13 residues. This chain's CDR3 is CASIGTKSYEQYF. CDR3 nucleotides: TGTGCCAGCATTGGGACCAAGTCCTACGAGCAGTACTTC.

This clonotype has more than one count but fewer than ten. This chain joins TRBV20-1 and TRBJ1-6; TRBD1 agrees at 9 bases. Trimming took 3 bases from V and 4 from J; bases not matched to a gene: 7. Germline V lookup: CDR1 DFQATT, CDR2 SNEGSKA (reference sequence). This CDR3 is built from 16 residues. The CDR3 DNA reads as TGCAGTGCTAGGCGGACAGGGGAGGTTTATAATTCACCCCTCCACTTT. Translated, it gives CSARRTGEVYNSPLHF.

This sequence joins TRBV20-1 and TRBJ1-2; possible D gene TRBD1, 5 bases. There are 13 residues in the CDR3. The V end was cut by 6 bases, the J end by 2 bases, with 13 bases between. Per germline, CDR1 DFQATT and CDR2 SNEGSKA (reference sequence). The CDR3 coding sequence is TGCAGTGCCCCCGCGCCAGGGAACTATGGCTACACCTTC. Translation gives CSAPAPGNYGYTF.

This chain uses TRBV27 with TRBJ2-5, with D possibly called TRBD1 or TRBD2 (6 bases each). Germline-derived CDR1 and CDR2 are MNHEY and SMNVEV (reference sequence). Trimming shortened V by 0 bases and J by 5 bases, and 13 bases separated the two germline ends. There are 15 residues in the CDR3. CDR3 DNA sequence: TGTGCCAGCAGTTTATCGGGGCAGGGGAGGGAGACCCAGTACTTC. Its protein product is CASSLSGQGRETQYF.

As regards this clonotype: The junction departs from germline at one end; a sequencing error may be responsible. The CDR3 bases are TGTGCTAGCAGCTTACGGGACCCCTCCGGAGAGCTGTTTTTT. This encodes CASSLRDPSGELFF. The chain links TRBV7-7 to TRBJ2-2; D tentatively fits TRBD1 or TRBD2 (5 bases each). The CDR3 consists of 14 residues. Germline loops: CDR1 SSHAT, CDR2 FNYEAQ (reference sequence).

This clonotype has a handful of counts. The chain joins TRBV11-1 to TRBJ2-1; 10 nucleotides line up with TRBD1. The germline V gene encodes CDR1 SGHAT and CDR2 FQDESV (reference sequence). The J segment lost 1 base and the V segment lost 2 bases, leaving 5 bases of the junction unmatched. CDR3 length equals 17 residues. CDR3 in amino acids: CASSLRDRGQSYNEQFF. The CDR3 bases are TGTGCCAGCAGCTTAAGGGACAGGGGCCAGTCCTACAATGAGCAGTTCTTC.

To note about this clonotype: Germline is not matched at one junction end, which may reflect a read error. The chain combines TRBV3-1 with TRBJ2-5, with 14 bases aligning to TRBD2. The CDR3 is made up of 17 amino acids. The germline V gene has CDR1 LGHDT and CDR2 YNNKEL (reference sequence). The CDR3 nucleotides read TGTACCAGCAGCCAAACCGGGACTAGCGGGGGACAAGAGACCCAGTACTTC. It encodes CTSSQTGTSGGQETQYF.

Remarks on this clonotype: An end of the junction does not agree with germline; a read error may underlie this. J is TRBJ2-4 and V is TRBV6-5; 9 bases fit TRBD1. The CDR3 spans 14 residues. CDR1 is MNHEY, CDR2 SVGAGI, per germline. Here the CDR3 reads CASSRRTGENIQYF. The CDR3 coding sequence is TGTGCCAGCAGTAGGAGGACAGGGGAAAATATTCAGTACTTC.

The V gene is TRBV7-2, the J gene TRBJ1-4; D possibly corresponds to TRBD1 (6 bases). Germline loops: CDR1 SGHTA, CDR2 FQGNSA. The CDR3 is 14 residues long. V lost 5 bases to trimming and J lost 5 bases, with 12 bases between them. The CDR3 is CASSAGQINEKLFF. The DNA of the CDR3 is TGTGCCAGCAGCGCCGGACAGATAAATGAAAAACTGTTTTTT.

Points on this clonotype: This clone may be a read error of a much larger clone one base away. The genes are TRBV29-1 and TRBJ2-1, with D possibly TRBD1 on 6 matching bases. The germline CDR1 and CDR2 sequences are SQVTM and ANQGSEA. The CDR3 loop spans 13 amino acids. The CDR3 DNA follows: TGCAGCGCACGACAGGCGTCCTACAATGAGCGGTTCTTC. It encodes CSARQASYNERFF.

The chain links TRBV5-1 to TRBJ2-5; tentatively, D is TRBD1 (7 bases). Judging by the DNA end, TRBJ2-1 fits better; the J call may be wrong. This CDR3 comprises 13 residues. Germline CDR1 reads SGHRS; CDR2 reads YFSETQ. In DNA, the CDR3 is TGCGCCAGCAGCATTGGACAGGAGGGGACCCAGTTCTTC. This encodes CASSIGQEGTQFF.

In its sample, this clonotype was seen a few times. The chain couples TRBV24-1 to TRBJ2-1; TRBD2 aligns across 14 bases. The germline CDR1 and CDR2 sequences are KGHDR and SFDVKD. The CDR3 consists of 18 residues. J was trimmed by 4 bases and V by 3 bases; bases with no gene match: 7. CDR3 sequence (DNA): TGTGCCACCAGTGATACCACCGGGACTAGCGGGGGTTACAATGAGCAGTTCTTC. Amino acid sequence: CATSDTTGTSGGYNEQFF.

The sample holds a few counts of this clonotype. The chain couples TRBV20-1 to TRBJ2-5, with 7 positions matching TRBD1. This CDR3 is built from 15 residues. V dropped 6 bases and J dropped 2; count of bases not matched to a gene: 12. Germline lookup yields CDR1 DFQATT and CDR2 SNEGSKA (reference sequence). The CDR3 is CSAVDRVQPQETQYF. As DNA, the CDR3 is TGCAGTGCCGTTGACAGGGTCCAACCTCAAGAGACCCAGTACTTC.

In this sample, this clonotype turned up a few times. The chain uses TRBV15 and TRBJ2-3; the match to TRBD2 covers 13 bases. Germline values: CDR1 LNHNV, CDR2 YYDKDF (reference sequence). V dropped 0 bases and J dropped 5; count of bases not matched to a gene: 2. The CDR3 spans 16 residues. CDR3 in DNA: TGTGCCACCAGCAGAGATCGGACTAGCGGGGGAGATACGCAGTATTTT. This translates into CATSRDRTSGGDTQYF.

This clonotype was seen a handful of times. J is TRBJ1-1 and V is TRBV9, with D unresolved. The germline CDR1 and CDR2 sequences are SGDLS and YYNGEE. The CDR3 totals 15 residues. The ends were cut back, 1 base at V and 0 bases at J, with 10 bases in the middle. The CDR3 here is CASSVKGSMNTEAFF. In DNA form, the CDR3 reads TGTGCCAGCAGCGTAAAGGGCTCGATGAACACTGAAGCTTTCTTT.

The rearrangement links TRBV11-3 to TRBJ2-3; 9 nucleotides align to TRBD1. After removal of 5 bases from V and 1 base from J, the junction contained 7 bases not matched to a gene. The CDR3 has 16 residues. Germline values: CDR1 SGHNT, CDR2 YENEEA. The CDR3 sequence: CASSEQGAKGTDTQYF. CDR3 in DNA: TGTGCCAGCAGCGAACAGGGGGCGAAGGGCACAGATACGCAGTATTTT. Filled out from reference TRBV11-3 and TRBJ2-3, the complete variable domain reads EAGVVQSPRYKIIEKKQPVAFWCNPISGHNTLYWYLQNLGQGPELLIRYENEEAVDDSQLPKDRFSAERLKGVDSTLKIQPAELGDSAVYLCASSEQGAKGTDTQYFGPGTRLTVL.

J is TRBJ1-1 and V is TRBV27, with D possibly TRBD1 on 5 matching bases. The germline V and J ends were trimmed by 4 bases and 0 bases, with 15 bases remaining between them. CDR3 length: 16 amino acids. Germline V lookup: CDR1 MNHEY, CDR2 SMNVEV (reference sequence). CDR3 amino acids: CASSSSSGTLNTEAFF. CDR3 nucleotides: TGTGCCAGCAGTTCATCTTCCGGGACCTTGAACACTGAAGCTTTCTTT.

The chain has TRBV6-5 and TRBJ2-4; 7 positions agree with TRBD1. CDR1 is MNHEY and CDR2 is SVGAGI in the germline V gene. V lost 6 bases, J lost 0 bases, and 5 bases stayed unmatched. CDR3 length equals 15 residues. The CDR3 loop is CASRRGQGAKNIQYF. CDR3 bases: TGTGCCAGCAGAAGGGGGCAAGGAGCCAAAAACATTCAGTACTTC.

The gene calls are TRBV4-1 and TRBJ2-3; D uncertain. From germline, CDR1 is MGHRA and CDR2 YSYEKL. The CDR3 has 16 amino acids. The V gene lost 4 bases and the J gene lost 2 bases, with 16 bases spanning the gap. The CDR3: CASSPPVGPLTDTQYF. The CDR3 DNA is TGCGCCAGCAGCCCACCTGTCGGGCCCCTCACAGATACGCAGTATTTT.

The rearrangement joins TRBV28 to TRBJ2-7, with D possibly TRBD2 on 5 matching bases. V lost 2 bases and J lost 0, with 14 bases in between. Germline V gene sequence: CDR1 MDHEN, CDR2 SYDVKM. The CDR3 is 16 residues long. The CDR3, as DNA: TGTGCCAGCAGTTTAGAAGCTCCTGGGAGCTCCTACGAGCAGTACTTC. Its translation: CASSLEAPGSSYEQYF.

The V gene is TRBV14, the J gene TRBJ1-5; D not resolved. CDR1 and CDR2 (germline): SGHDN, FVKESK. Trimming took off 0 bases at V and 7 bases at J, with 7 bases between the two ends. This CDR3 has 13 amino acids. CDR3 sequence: CASSQDWAQPQHF. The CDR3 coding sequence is TGTGCCAGCAGCCAAGATTGGGCCCAGCCCCAGCATTTT.

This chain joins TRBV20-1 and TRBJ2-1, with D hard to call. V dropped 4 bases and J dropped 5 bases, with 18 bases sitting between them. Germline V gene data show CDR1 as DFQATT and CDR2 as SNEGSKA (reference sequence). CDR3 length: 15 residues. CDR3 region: CSAIAARQRNNEQFF. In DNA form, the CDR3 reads TGCAGTGCTATTGCTGCTCGGCAGAGGAACAATGAGCAGTTCTTC.

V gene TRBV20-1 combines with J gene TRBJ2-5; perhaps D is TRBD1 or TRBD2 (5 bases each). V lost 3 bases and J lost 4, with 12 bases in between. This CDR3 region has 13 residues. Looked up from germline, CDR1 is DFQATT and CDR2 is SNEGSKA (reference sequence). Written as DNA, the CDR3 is TGCAGTGCTAGTATGGGACCAGGAGAGACCCAGTACTTC. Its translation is CSASMGPGETQYF.

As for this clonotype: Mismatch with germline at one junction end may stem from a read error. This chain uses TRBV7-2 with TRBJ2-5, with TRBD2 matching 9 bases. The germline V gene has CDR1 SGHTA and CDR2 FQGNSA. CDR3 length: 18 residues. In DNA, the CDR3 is TGTGCCAACAGCTTATGGGGTAGCGGGGGCCCTTACCAAGAGACCCAGTACTTC. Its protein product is CANSLWGSGGPYQETQYF.